This entry describes one T cell receptor beta chain. The antigen remains undetermined. The naive CD8 subset, CD45RO-negative cells positively selected for CCR7, excluded terminally differentiated effector memory CD45RA+ cells. The protocol was immunoSEQ multiplex PCR, while the TCRdb copy is restricted to in-frame clones and leaves out a portion. The table records around 2,100,000 clones, approximately 95% of them present only once. These data belong to a study of shared clonotypes between healthy human individuals. The study's findings and limits: Rarefaction showed sorted-subset sequencing was incomplete despite large depth.

V shed 10 bases, J shed 0 bases, and the junction held 12 bases outside the gene matches. Germline V gene data show CDR1 as SEHNR and CDR2 as FQNEAQ (reference sequence). The CDR3 contains 17 residues. Material for sequencing was naive CD8+ T cells sorted from blood. V gene TRBV7-9 combines with J gene TRBJ2-6; 7 bases agree with TRBD1. The sequence derives from a man aged 18 to 30 in good health. CDR3 nucleotides: TGTGCCACCGCGGAAGGACAGGTGATCTCTGGGGCCAACGTCCTGACTTTC. This encodes CATAEGQVISGANVLTF.